This T cell receptor (beta chain) emerged from a study of Tregs in tolerant kidney transplant recipients. Study-level findings and limits: Tregs expanded with activated donor B cells seemed most donor-specific. In tolerant patients, donor-specific Tregs outgrew total Tregs, suggesting antigen-driven expansion. Validation in larger populations is needed because few patients were studied.

With respect to this clone: Antigen specificity is unknown.

Profiled with immunoSEQ multiplex PCR; TCRdb holds only in-frame clones, not every one. The sample consists of about 94,000 clones, approximately 93% of them appearing once. Deletions cut 3 bases from V and 3 bases from J, with 12 bases between. Germline V gene lookup returns CDR1 LNHNV and CDR2 YYDKDF (reference sequence). The CDR3 has 15 amino acids. The chain links TRBV15 to TRBJ1-5, with D uncertain. The sequencing used CD4+ T cells from blood, collected before the transplant. The sequence was obtained from a human donor who received a combined kidney and bone marrow transplant. CDR3 nucleotide sequence: TGTGCCACCAGCAGGCCCCGGGAGCACAATCAGCCCCAGCATTTT. Amino acid sequence: CATSRPREHNQPQHF.